This passage covers 26 T cell receptor beta chains from one sample sequenced in a study of post-analysis software for immune sequencing data (dated by TCRdb to the mid-2010s). Study-level results and caveats: Patients showed significantly higher frequencies than controls for a few TRBV segments, among them TRBV5-6, TRBV5-1 and TRBV20-1.

These receptors' targets are unknown. Libraries were made using PCR. Sequencing used an Illumina HiSeq 2500. To reduce PCR and sequencing biases, unique molecular identifiers were incorporated into the TCR beta cDNA libraries. TCRdb itself trimmed the public reads at Q25 with fastp, ran MiXCR and retained productive beta chains. Identical CDR3 protein sequences are pooled into one entry, listed with their most common genes and DNA. For this sample there are 600,000 to 700,000 distinct CDR3 sequences; roughly three fifths appear just once. Clones ranked in the top ten supply roughly 12% of the sample. The specimen sequenced was blood. Receptors originate from a girl aged 2-15 years with multiple sclerosis.

The chain links TRBV20-1 to TRBJ2-3, with 7 bases that match TRBD2. This CDR3 has 15 amino acids. V trimming: 3 bases; J trimming: 0 bases; junction bases outside the gene matches: 6. CDR1 is DFQATT and CDR2 is SNEGSKA in the germline V gene (reference sequence). CDR3 amino acids: CSARKSGISTDTQYF. The CDR3 DNA reads as TGCAGTGCTAGGAAGAGCGGGATAAGCACAGATACGCAGTATTTT.

The CDR3: CAISEFYRDSSYNEQFF. DNA for the CDR3: TGTGCCATCAGTGAGTTCTACCGGGACTCCTCCTACAATGAGCAGTTCTTC. The chain couples TRBV10-3 to TRBJ2-1; maybe TRBD2 (6 bases). From germline, CDR1 is ENHRY and CDR2 SYGVKD. The CDR3 loop spans 17 amino acids. Trimming left V 1 base short and J 0 bases short, with 13 bases between.

About this clonotype: One junction end does not reproduce the germline sequence, and a read error may be involved. This chain links TRBV6-6 with TRBJ2-1; possible D gene TRBD2, 5 bases. There are 15 residues in the CDR3. Germline V gene data show CDR1 as MNHNY and CDR2 as SVGAGI (reference sequence). Here the CDR3 DNA reads TGTACCAGCAGTTATCGGGGAGTTGTGAGCAATGAGCAGTTCTTC. It specifies CTSSYRGVVSNEQFF.

The chain links TRBV20-1 to TRBJ2-5; 9 positions agree with TRBD1. The CDR3 totals 17 residues. The J segment lost 4 bases and the V segment lost 1 base, leaving 13 bases of the junction unmatched. From germline, CDR1 is DFQATT and CDR2 SNEGSKA (reference sequence). The CDR3 loop is CSARGYAGDRVSETQYF. CDR3 coding DNA: TGCAGTGCTAGAGGCTATGCGGGGGACAGGGTGTCAGAGACCCAGTACTTC.

This rearrangement joins TRBV12-3 or TRBV12-4 to TRBJ1-4; the D gene is possibly TRBD1 (6 bases). Between the trimmed V and J ends, which lost 7 bases and 8 bases, there was a span of 11 bases. The CDR3 contains 12 residues. CDR3 in amino acids: CASTTGGEKLFF. The CDR3 DNA follows: TGTGCCAGCACAACGGGGGGCGAAAAACTGTTTTTT.

The chain is built from TRBV20-1 and TRBJ2-5; no clear D. The CDR3 is 12 residues long. Trimming shortened V by 1 base and J by 5 bases, and 8 bases separated the two germline ends. Germline V lookup: CDR1 DFQATT, CDR2 SNEGSKA (reference sequence). CDR3 in DNA: TGCAGTGCTAGAGTCCTCTCGGAGACCCAGTACTTC. Amino acids: CSARVLSETQYF.

The J gene is TRBJ2-3, the V gene TRBV11-2, with D perhaps matching TRBD2 (6 bases). With 0 bases removed from V and 1 base from J, the gap between germline ends came to 11 bases. The CDR3 has 16 amino acids. Germline V gene sequence: CDR1 SGHAT, CDR2 FQNNGV. The CDR3 sequence is CASSLDGASGTDTQYF. The CDR3 DNA reads as TGTGCCAGCAGCTTAGATGGCGCTAGCGGCACAGATACGCAGTATTTT.

This sequence joins TRBV4-3 and TRBJ2-3; 8 nucleotides agree with TRBD1. After removal of 3 bases from V and 4 bases from J, the junction contained 3 bases not matched to a gene. Germline V lookup: CDR1 LGHNA, CDR2 YSLEER. This CDR3 comprises 14 residues. CDR3 residues: CASSQQGASDTQYF. CDR3 nucleotide sequence: TGCGCCAGCAGCCAGCAGGGGGCGTCAGATACGCAGTATTTT.

This clonotype has just a few counts. The V and J genes are TRBV29-1 and TRBJ2-3, with a tentative D call TRBD2 (6 bases). From germline, CDR1 is SQVTM and CDR2 ANQGSEA. The CDR3 sequence is 14 residues long. Trimming shortened V by 5 bases and J by 5 bases, and 17 bases separated the two germline ends. The CDR3 DNA reads as TGCAGCGTTCCTCGCCCGGGAGCCGGAGATACGCAGTATTTT. It codes for CSVPRPGAGDTQYF.

The chain has TRBV9 and TRBJ2-1, with D maybe TRBD1 (6 bases). CDR1 SGDLS and CDR2 YYNGEE come from the germline V gene. Deletions cut 4 bases from V and 4 bases from J, with 12 bases between. CDR3 length: 14 residues. This CDR3 reads CASSTYTGYNEQFF. CDR3 DNA: TGTGCCAGCAGCACATATACAGGGTACAATGAGCAGTTCTTC. The full variable domain, rest sourced from reference TRBV9 and TRBJ2-1, is DSGVTQTPKHLITATGQRVTLRCSPRSGDLSVYWYQQSLDQGLQFLIQYYNGEERAKGNILERFSAQQFPDLHSELNLSSLELGDSALYFCASSTYTGYNEQFFGPGTRLTVL.

This clonotype showed up just a few times. The V gene is TRBV11-2, the J gene TRBJ2-1; unclear D gene. CDR3 length: 15 residues. The V end lost 5 bases, the J end lost 10 bases, and 21 bases lay between the germline ends. Germline loops: CDR1 SGHAT, CDR2 FQNNGV. The CDR3 coding sequence is TGTGCCAGCAGCCCACTCCCCGACACGGTGAAGGAGCAGTTCTTC. This sequence encodes CASSPLPDTVKEQFF.

This rearrangement joins TRBV29-1 to TRBJ1-2; D may be TRBD1 (5 bases). Looked up from germline, CDR1 is SQVTM and CDR2 is ANQGSEA. CDR3 length: 12 residues. The ends were cut back, 4 bases at V and 8 bases at J, with 14 bases in the middle. The CDR3 spells CSVGGQGEGYTF. Written as DNA, the CDR3 is TGCAGCGTTGGTGGGCAGGGAGAAGGCTACACCTTC.

V and J are TRBV13 and TRBJ2-1; 12 bases align to TRBD2. The DNA matches TRBJ2-7 better at its end, which makes the J call doubtful. The CDR3 runs to 16 residues. CDR1 and CDR2 from the germline V gene are PRHDT and FYEKMQ (reference sequence). For the CDR3, the DNA is TGTGCCAGCAGCCCCACCACTAGCGGGAGGCTCAACGAGCAGTACTTC. Amino acid sequence: CASSPTTSGRLNEQYF.

V gene TRBV29-1 combines with J gene TRBJ2-1; 7 bases fit TRBD2. V was clipped by 4 bases and J by 8 bases; unmatched bases: 11. The length of the CDR3 is 14 residues. Germline lookup yields CDR1 SQVTM and CDR2 ANQGSEA. This CDR3 reads CSVGGGGARDEQFF. CDR3 nucleotide sequence: TGCAGCGTTGGAGGCGGGGGAGCCCGGGATGAGCAGTTCTTC.

The chain combines TRBV29-1 with TRBJ1-2; perhaps TRBD1 as D (5 bases). CDR1 and CDR2 (germline): SQVTM, ANQGSEA. Trimming took off 3 bases at V and 2 bases at J, with 10 bases between the two ends. The CDR3 consists of 13 residues. This CDR3 is CSVDGGRNYGYTF. CDR3 nucleotide sequence: TGCAGCGTTGATGGGGGACGCAACTATGGCTACACCTTC.

The chain is built from TRBV6-6 and TRBJ2-1; the D gene could be TRBD1 or TRBD2 (5 bases each). The CDR3 length is 12 residues. CDR1 is MNHNY and CDR2 is SVGAGI in the germline V gene (reference sequence). V was trimmed by 2 bases and J by 8 bases, leaving 7 bases between them. CDR3 bases: TGTGCCAGCAGTTACAGGGACGATGAGCAGTTCTTC. It specifies CASSYRDDEQFF.

The rearrangement uses TRBV7-2 and TRBJ2-1; 10 bases match TRBD2. There are 19 residues in the CDR3. The germline gives CDR1 SGHTA, CDR2 FQGNSA. The trim removed 5 bases at V and 8 bases at J, leaving 21 bases unmatched. CDR3 in amino acids: CASSPGATSGRGFADEQFF. The CDR3 nucleotides read TGTGCCAGCAGCCCTGGAGCGACCAGCGGGAGGGGCTTCGCGGATGAGCAGTTCTTC.

In this sample, this clonotype turned up a few times. The chain joins TRBV5-1 to TRBJ2-5; tentatively, D is TRBD1 (6 bases). This CDR3 region has 14 residues. V lost 3 bases and J 2 bases, leaving 11 bases between the germline ends. Germline loops: CDR1 SGHRS, CDR2 YFSETQ. The CDR3 DNA is TGCGCCAGCAGCTGGGGGCCAGCTCAAGAGACCCAGTACTTC. It translates to CASSWGPAQETQYF.

In DNA, the CDR3 is TGCGCCAGCAGTTCCGGGACACTACCCTCCCCCCAGCATTTT. As protein: CASSSGTLPSPQHF. The chain employs TRBV10-1 and TRBJ1-5, with TRBD1 as a possible D gene (6 bases). Germline V gene lookup returns CDR1 WNHNN and CDR2 SYGVQD (reference sequence). The CDR3 runs to 14 residues. Between the trimmed V and J ends, which lost 5 bases and 10 bases, there was a span of 18 bases.

V usage is TRBV24-1 and J usage is TRBJ2-1; TRBD1 matches at 7 bases. Germline trimming cut 9 bases from V and 0 bases from J; bases unmatched to any gene: 7. CDR1 is KGHDR, CDR2 SFDVKD, per germline. This CDR3 has 15 residues. The CDR3 DNA is TGTGCCACCTCGATGGACAGGCCCTCCTACAATGAGCAGTTCTTC. Translated, it gives CATSMDRPSYNEQFF.

The chain combines TRBV5-5 with TRBJ2-7; 11 bases are a match to TRBD1. Germline CDR1 reads SGHKS; CDR2 reads YYEKEE (reference sequence). The CDR3 is 16 residues long. J was trimmed by 4 bases and V by 0 bases; bases with no gene match: 6. Here the CDR3 DNA reads TGTGCCAGCAGCTTGGGGACAGGGGGCAGCGTTTACGAGCAGTACTTC. Translating it yields CASSLGTGGSVYEQYF. The entire variable domain, with the rest obtained from reference TRBV5-5 and TRBJ2-7, is as follows: DAGVTQSPTHLIKTRGQQVTLRCSPISGHKSVSWYQQVLGQGPQFIFQYYEKEERGRGNFPDRFSARQFPNYSSELNVNALLLGDSALYLCASSLGTGGSVYEQYFGPGTRLTVT.

The gene calls are TRBV2 and TRBJ2-1; 9 bases are a match to TRBD2. The CDR3 has 14 amino acids. V lost 6 bases to trimming and J lost 8 bases; unmatched junction nucleotides: 8. Per germline, CDR1 SNHLY and CDR2 FYNNEI. CDR3 in DNA: TGTGCCAGCAGAGCGGGAGGCCAACTTGATGAGCAGTTCTTC. Translating gives CASRAGGQLDEQFF.

This clonotype was counted a few times. This chain links TRBV10-3 with TRBJ1-1; maybe TRBD1 (5 bases). The V gene lost 0 bases and the J gene lost 6 bases, with 14 bases spanning the gap. The CDR3 extends over 15 amino acids. The germline gives CDR1 ENHRY, CDR2 SYGVKD. The CDR3 region has the DNA TGTGCCATCAGTGAGTCGGCAGGGAGTCGAGCTGAAGCTTTCTTT. It encodes CAISESAGSRAEAFF.

This chain uses TRBV5-1 with TRBJ2-1; a weak D match, TRBD1 (6 bases). CDR1 is SGHRS, CDR2 YFSETQ, per germline. The CDR3 loop spans 15 amino acids. The V end was cut by 4 bases, the J end by 0 bases, with 11 bases between. Here the CDR3 reads CASSSGTNSYNEQFF. CDR3 nucleotides: TGCGCCAGCAGCAGTGGGACAAACTCCTACAATGAGCAGTTCTTC.

The V call is TRBV29-1, the J call TRBJ1-1, with D possibly matching TRBD1 (6 bases). Trimming left V 7 bases short and J 1 base short, with 16 bases between. The CDR3 loop spans 14 amino acids. Germline CDR1 SQVTM, CDR2 ANQGSEA. Here the CDR3 reads CSGPGARGNTEAFF. In nucleotides, the CDR3 is TGCAGCGGACCAGGGGCCCGGGGGAACACTGAAGCTTTCTTT.

This clonotype was observed once. The V gene is TRBV5-6, the J gene TRBJ2-5; TRBD1 matches 8 bases. Germline assignment: CDR1 SGHDT and CDR2 YYEEEE. This CDR3 has 12 residues. Trimming cost V 8 bases and J 4 bases; bases outside gene matches: 4. The CDR3: CASGDRGETQYF. DNA for the CDR3: TGTGCCAGTGGAGACAGGGGAGAGACCCAGTACTTC.